This T cell receptor beta chain was recorded in a study of blood T cell repertoires in COVID-19 (dated by TCRdb to the early 2020s). The study in broad terms: The collaborator samples originated in the United States, Italy and Spain and spanned the acute and convalescent phases of COVID-19. The prospective study material was composed of cDNA or gDNA derived from T cells, B-cell-depleted T cells, or PBMCs. Subjects who had been exposed to COVID-19, were actively infected with it, or had recovered from it provided the deeply sampled blood TCRbeta repertoires that made up the dataset. The repertoires were released in a freely available public database meant as a resource for research on the immune response to SARS-CoV-2. The samples were drawn from the first 160 participants of the ongoing ImmuneRACE study and from 1,254 subjects provided by 6 global collaborators. Nearly every sample came with metadata listing a de-identified subject ID, COVID-19 status, age in years and sex. Where HLA class I and class II types were available, the types were taken from metadata supplied by the sample provider, not from assay-based typing. Beyond this particular receptor, the publication reports: The quantity of clinical and demographic metadata differed by source and by participant and was supplied without curation.

Each collaborating institution followed its own protocols to collect whole blood in K2EDTA tubes. For TCRbeta analysis, collaborators shipped samples in one of three forms: frozen whole blood, isolated PBMCs, or DNA extracted from either of those sample types. The immunoSEQ Assay, a bias-controlled multiplex PCR, was used to amplify TCRbeta CDR3 regions from genomic DNA. The paper's processing steps were these. The number of nucleated cells in each sample was estimated by amplification of reference gene primers within the assay. To quantify the absolute abundance of each unique TCRbeta CDR3 rearrangement, sequence reads were collapsed and filtered. For each sample, productive Simpson clonality was calculated as the square root of Simpson's diversity index across productive rearrangements. What TCRdb holds here is the immuneACCESS table cut down to in-frame rearrangements. Part of the clones is not present; checked against another copy, under half of the missing clones reflect an unresolved V gene, and the others are unexplained. V, J and clone size were drawn from that table, and D and trimming were deduced from the DNA. The sample table records 120,000 or so clones; approximately 68% of these occur just once. The top ten hold about 2.2% of the sample.

CDR1 and CDR2 were assigned from the germline V gene (reference sequence) as GTSNPN and SVGIG. Reading from cysteine to phenylalanine, the CDR3 counts 12 amino acids. Left in the record is the CDR3 DNA by itself, 36 bases read in frame from the first base. V is shortened by 3 bases, J by 9 bases, and the region joining them spans 14 bases. This clone was seen only a few times. Its antigen has not been determined. The input lacks base qualities; no much larger clone sits a single base away. The chain employs TRBV30 and TRBJ1-1; tentative D gene TRBD1, with 5 bases matching. The specimen was peripheral blood. This TCR was sampled from a woman in her seventies with acute or convalescent COVID-19. The DNA sequence reads TGTGCCTGGAGCAGCTGGGGGGGTCAAGCTTTCTTT. The resulting protein is CAWSSWGGQAFF.